This TCR beta chain was captured by sequencing in a study of T cell responses to AZD1222 COVID-19 vaccine (dated by TCRdb to the early 2020s). About the full investigation: AZD1222 recipients given second doses at about 4 weeks or at about 12 weeks were pooled, since spike-specific TCR depth and breadth were not found to differ between the two schedules. Trial participants were enrolled into age subgroups of 18-55, 56-69 and 70-plus years, which contained around 140, 26 and 57 TCR-sequenced participants, respectively. A total of more than 230 trial participants underwent TCR sequencing, of whom 207 received two doses of AZD1222 and around 25 received two doses of the MenACWY control vaccine.

The study at large found these results: After two AZD1222 doses, spike-specific TCR breadth and depth were significantly higher than at day 0 and than in MenACWY recipients. Most participants were white British and females outnumbered males, and the authors suggested that clonal diversity may have been underestimated. Epitopes outside the regions mutated in the B.1.351 and B.1.1.7 variants were reportedly recognized by nearly half of the unique spike-specific TCRs. Conclusions about previously exposed vaccinees are limited because only five to seven AZD1222 recipients were SARS-CoV-2 seropositive at baseline. CD4 TCRs associated with the vaccine covered the entire spike protein, and the dominant responses were in regions 160-218 and 743-854. Because no day 14 peak-response samples were available, the repertoires could be characterized only after the peak T cell response. The 56-69-year group was small, and its depth increase did not reach significance, likely because of low power.

Remarks on this clone: This receptor's antigen is unknown. Base-call qualities are not available, and no considerably larger clone is one nucleotide away.

The time point label corresponds to: baseline before first vaccination. Vaccinee samples came from UK trials COV001 and COV002, including a single-blind randomized controlled phase 2/3 trial of AZD1222 (ChAdOx1 nCoV-19) in healthy adults. Trial participant PBMC samples were collected at day 0 and day 28 after the second dose for TCRbeta chain sequencing. From a lookup of the germline V gene (reference sequence), CDR1 and CDR2 are LNHNV and YYDKDF. Compared with germline, V lacks 4 bases and J lacks 4 bases; bases without a gene match: 5. Including cysteine and phenylalanine, the CDR3 has 14 amino acids. Solely the CDR3 DNA is kept, with 42 bases framed from the first base. The CDR3 regions of human TCRbeta chains were analyzed by immunosequencing. The study's own analysis went as follows. TCRs in the repertoires were compared against a reference library of SARS-CoV-2-specific TCRs that had been generated with the MIRA antigen-specificity platform. Breadth was defined as the fraction of unique TCRs that were SARS-CoV-2-associated, and depth was defined as the fraction of total T cells that were SARS-CoV-2-associated. Using the MIRA data, each spike-specific TCR was assigned both to the spike region to which the TCR was reactive and to a CD4 or CD8 class. Log10-transformed breadth and depth values were compared by one-way ANOVA with Sidak's multiple comparisons tests. TCRdb took over this immuneACCESS table, retaining in-frame rearrangements with V and J assigned. Such tables are incomplete; in checked studies, under half of the missing clones stem from an unresolved V gene, and the remainder is unexplained. The V and J calls and clone size come from that table; D and trimming were worked out from the DNA. The sample records around 160,000 clones, around nine tenths of which are singletons. The ten largest clones add up to roughly 5.5% of the sample.

Recombination joined TRBV15 with TRBJ1-2; 8 central bases correspond to TRBD1. The source of this sequence is an adult in good health. The sample was peripheral blood, taken on day 0 of AZD1222 vaccination. The DNA sequence is as follows: TGTGCCACCAGCAACCGGACAGGGACCTATGGCTACACCTTC. Its translation reads: CATSNRTGTYGYTF. Reference TRBV15 and TRBJ1-2 genes cover what lies past the CDR3, so the full variable domain is DAMVIQNPRYQVTQFGKPVTLSCSQTLNHNVMYWYQQKSSQAPKLLFHYYDKDFNNEADTPDNFQSRRPNTSFCFLDIRSPGLGDTAMYLCATSNRTGTYGYTFGSGTRLTVV.